The clone carrying this T cell receptor (beta chain) appeared many times. The antigen is not known. Trimming took off 0 bases at V and 6 bases at J, with 13 bases between the two ends. CDR3 size: 14 residues. In germline, CDR1 is SGHRS, CDR2 YFSETQ. This record comes from a study of regulatory T cells in long-lasting Graves disease. Overall study results and limits: The study found persistent patients shared more public clonotypes (around 2,500) than new patients (just over 950).

Time point indicated: newly diagnosed GD, antithyroid drugs for less than 3 months. PBMC-extracted RNA yielded the TCR library. CDR3-region Arm-PCR and iRepertoire HTBI primers produced the TCR beta libraries. Each CDR3 protein gets one entry after TCRdb re-called the multiplex PCR reads with MiXCR. The sample carries 350,000 to 450,000 distinct CDR3 sequences, about a sixth recorded once. These same data were also listed under a study on T cells in Graves' hyperthyroidism and ophthalmopathy.

This chain connects TRBV5-1 to TRBJ2-7; D not certain. The receptor's source is a man in his forties with Graves disease. Sequenced material: peripheral blood mononuclear cells (PBMCs), taken at new diagnosis, from a patient treated with antithyroid drugs. The CDR3 here is CASSLDPSYAEQYF. The CDR3 nucleotides are TGCGCCAGCAGCTTGGACCCAAGTTACGCCGAGCAGTACTTC. Looking up the rest from reference TRBV5-1 and TRBJ2-7 gives the full variable domain: KAGVTQTPRYLIKTRGQQVTLSCSPISGHRSVSWYQQTPGQGLQFLFEYFSETQRNKGNFPGRFSGRQFSNSRSEMNVSTLELGDSALYLCASSLDPSYAEQYFGPGTRLTVT.